Each of the 5 T cell receptor beta chains below was sequenced from the same sample in a study of vaccination and CD4 T cells after COVID-19. Sequence data for DNA of cultured CD4+ T cells were generated by the Oncomine TCR Beta short-read assay. In TCRdb, the PCR reads were re-called with MiXCR into one record per CDR3 protein. The repertoire holds about 12,000 distinct CDR3 sequences, with roughly 48% as singletons. For these receptors, no antigen is known. The treatment: roughly ten-day PBMC culture with coronavirus spike peptide pools or control peptides (ViraFEST assay). Sequencing was performed on CD4+ T cells from blood, cultured in vitro. Receptors originate from a human donor who had recovered from COVID-19.

The CDR3 loop reads CSASGDAGQETQYF. For the CDR3, the DNA is TGCAGTGCTAGTGGTGATGCAGGACAGGAGACCCAGTACTTC. The chain joins TRBV20-1 to TRBJ2-5; possible D gene TRBD1, 6 bases. Germline V lookup: CDR1 DFQATT, CDR2 SNEGSKA (reference sequence). V lost 3 bases and J 5 bases, leaving 16 bases between the germline ends. The CDR3 contains 14 residues.

The chain carries TRBV5-6 and TRBJ1-5; 7 bases agree with TRBD1. J lost 6 bases, V lost 2 bases, and 5 bases had no gene match. Germline CDR1 is SGHDT and CDR2 is YYEEEE. This CDR3 is 14 amino acids long. The CDR3 coding sequence is TGTGCCAGCAGCTTCGACAGGGCAGGTCAGCCCCAGCATTTT. The encoded protein is CASSFDRAGQPQHF.

This clonotype was seen a single time. This chain links TRBV12-3 or TRBV12-4 with TRBJ1-1; D unresolved. Trimming took 6 bases from V and 1 from J, leaving 12 bases between them. CDR3 length equals 14 residues. CDR3 in DNA: TGTGCCAGCAGCTCAAGGCCAGGGAACACTGAAGCTTTCTTT. The encoded protein is CASSSRPGNTEAFF.

This clonotype was detected once. This sequence joins TRBV7-2 and TRBJ2-5; a possible D gene is TRBD1 (5 bases). This CDR3 is 13 amino acids long. Trimming removed 5 bases at V and 4 bases at J, with 11 bases between. Germline CDR1 reads SGHTA; CDR2 reads FQGNSA. The CDR3 DNA is TGTGCCAGCAGCCTCAGGGCCCGAGAGACCCAGTACTTC. This translates into CASSLRARETQYF.

The chain couples TRBV20-1 to TRBJ2-1; TRBD2 matches at 11 bases. Germline V gives CDR1 DFQATT, CDR2 SNEGSKA (reference sequence). Unmatched junction bases numbered 6, after V lost 3 bases and J lost 5 bases. This CDR3 has 15 amino acids. Here the CDR3 DNA reads TGCAGTGCTAGTTTAGGACTAGCGGGCCACAATGAGCAGTTCTTC. Translation gives CSASLGLAGHNEQFF.